Each of the 13 T cell receptor beta chains below was sequenced from the same sample in a study of cytomegalovirus exposure and HLA in healthy donors. Both 60 Vbeta primers and 13 Jbeta primers went into the PCR. Assay used: immunoSEQ multiplex PCR; TCRdb lists only in-frame clones, some missing. There are more than 150,000 clones in the sample; around 80% occur only once, and around 1.2% lies in the top ten. Sequencing used PBMCs. The source is a girl aged 2 to 9 in good health and CMV-seropositive.

V gene TRBV5-1 combines with J gene TRBJ1-3; D unclear. Germline V gene data show CDR1 as SGHRS and CDR2 as YFSETQ. The V end lost 4 bases, the J end lost 0 bases, and 14 bases lay between the germline ends. The CDR3 is made up of 16 amino acids. This CDR3 is CASSVFGGHSGNTIYF. CDR3 coding DNA: TGCGCCAGCAGCGTCTTTGGCGGCCACTCTGGAAACACCATATATTTT.

This sequence joins TRBV18 and TRBJ1-2; tentatively, D is TRBD1 (6 bases). V lost 1 base, J lost 6 bases, and 12 bases lay in between. This CDR3 is built from 14 residues. Germline V gene sequence: CDR1 KGHSH, CDR2 LQKENI. The chain's CDR3 is CASSPQRGANGYTF. In nucleotides, the CDR3 is TGTGCCAGCTCACCACAACGGGGGGCGAATGGCTACACCTTC. The full variable domain, with the rest looked up from reference TRBV18 and TRBJ1-2, is NAGVMQNPRHLVRRRGQEARLRCSPMKGHSHVYWYRQLPEEGLKFMVYLQKENIIDESGMPKERFSAEFPKEGPSILRIQQVVRGDSAAYFCASSPQRGANGYTFGSGTRLTVV.

Worth noting for this clone: The sample contains more than one DNA sequence encoding this CDR3. The chain has TRBV5-1 and TRBJ2-1, with 10 bases aligning to TRBD1. V lost 0 bases and J lost 7; bases outside the gene matches: 4. This CDR3 has 15 amino acids. CDR1 and CDR2 from the germline V gene are SGHRS and YFSETQ. The CDR3 DNA sequence: TGCGCCAGCAGCTTGGGACAGGGGGCTGGGAATGAGCAGTTCTTC. Translating it yields CASSLGQGAGNEQFF. The full variable domain, with the rest looked up from reference TRBV5-1 and TRBJ2-1, is KAGVTQTPRYLIKTRGQQVTLSCSPISGHRSVSWYQQTPGQGLQFLFEYFSETQRNKGNFPGRFSGRQFSNSRSEMNVSTLELGDSALYLCASSLGQGAGNEQFFGPGTRLTVL.

This clone was counted a single time. CDR3 sequence reads: CASSLAGTGGEKLFF. The DNA for the CDR3 is TGTGCCAGCAGCTTAGCCGGGACAGGAGGCGAAAAACTGTTTTTT. V usage is TRBV7-8 and J usage is TRBJ1-4, with 8 bases lining up with TRBD1. The germline CDR1 and CDR2 sequences are SGHVS and FQNEAQ. The CDR3 extends over 15 amino acids. V lost 0 bases, J lost 8 bases, and 5 bases stayed unmatched.

The V call is TRBV10-3, the J call TRBJ2-1; 8 bases line up with TRBD1. CDR1 is ENHRY and CDR2 is SYGVKD in the germline V gene. This CDR3 is built from 16 residues. J was trimmed by 1 base and V by 6 bases; bases with no gene match: 8. CDR3: CAIRPATGASYNEQFF. Here the CDR3 DNA reads TGTGCCATCAGACCAGCGACAGGGGCATCCTACAATGAGCAGTTCTTC.

This rearrangement joins TRBV21-1 to TRBJ1-5. TRBV21-1 is shown as a pseudogene. This CDR3 spans 18 amino acids. The CDR3 DNA reads as TGTGCCAGCAGCAAAGTAGGAGTTATTGGAAATAGCAATCAGCCCCAGCATTTT. It specifies CASSKVGVIGNSNQPQHF.

This chain links TRBV28 with TRBJ1-1; 10 nucleotides match TRBD1. The trim removed 7 bases at V and 4 bases at J, leaving 12 bases unmatched. Germline CDR1 is MDHEN and CDR2 is SYDVKM. The CDR3 is made up of 16 amino acids. CDR3 nucleotides: TGTGCCAGCACCAAGCCTGTGGGACAGGGGACCACTGAAGCTTTCTTT. It yields the protein CASTKPVGQGTTEAFF. Drawing the rest from reference TRBV28 and TRBJ1-1, the complete variable domain is DVKVTQSSRYLVKRTGEKVFLECVQDMDHENMFWYRQDPGLGLRLIYFSYDVKMKEKGDIPEGYSVSREKKERFSLILESASTNQTSMYLCASTKPVGQGTTEAFFGQGTRLTVV.

The gene calls are TRBV7-9 and TRBJ2-7; TRBD2 aligns across 9 bases. This CDR3 is 15 amino acids long. The junction had 7 bases not matched to a gene; V was cut back by 5 bases and J by 2 bases. Germline lookup yields CDR1 SEHNR and CDR2 FQNEAQ (reference sequence). In nucleotides, the CDR3 is TGTGCCAGCAGCACCCGGACTAGCGCCGCCTACGAGCAGTACTTC. Amino acid sequence: CASSTRTSAAYEQYF. Drawing the rest from reference TRBV7-9 and TRBJ2-7, the complete variable domain is DTGVSQNPRHKITKRGQNVTFRCDPISEHNRLYWYRQTLGQGPEFLTYFQNEAQLEKSRLLSDRFSAERPKGSFSTLEIQRTEQGDSAMYLCASSTRTSAAYEQYFGPGTRLTVT.

This rearrangement joins TRBV11-2 to TRBJ1-3; D perhaps matches TRBD1 (5 bases). CDR1 is SGHAT and CDR2 is FQNNGV in the germline V gene. V lost 2 bases and J lost 4, with 12 bases in between. There are 15 residues in the CDR3. The CDR3 DNA reads as TGTGCCAGCAGCTTATCCGGGGGACCAGGAAACACCATATATTTT. Translating gives CASSLSGGPGNTIYF.

The chain uses TRBV7-3 and TRBJ1-1; TRBD1 agrees at 10 bases. The V segment lost 4 bases and the J segment 3 bases; nucleotides outside the gene matches: 2. Per the germline V gene, CDR1 is SGHTA and CDR2 is FQGTGA. This CDR3 is built from 14 residues. DNA for the CDR3: TGTGCCAGCAGCTACGGGACAGGGGACACTGAAGCTTTCTTT. Its protein product is CASSYGTGDTEAFF.

The chain uses TRBV9 and TRBJ1-1, with 9 bases fitting TRBD1. The CDR3 loop spans 14 amino acids. V dropped 3 bases and J dropped 9; count of bases not matched to a gene: 9. Germline V gives CDR1 SGDLS, CDR2 YYNGEE. The CDR3 DNA follows: TGTGCCAGCAGCGAATCCGGGACAGGGTTTCAAGCTTTCTTT. Encoded protein: CASSESGTGFQAFF.

This clone was seen only a few times. This chain links TRBV6-1 with TRBJ2-7; D may be TRBD1 (6 bases). This CDR3 is built from 15 residues. CDR1 is MNHNS, CDR2 SASEGT, per germline. V gave up 6 bases and J gave up 5 bases, with 20 bases separating them. CDR3 in DNA: TGTGCCAGCAGCGATGGGACAAGTGGCGGTGACGAGCAGTACTTC. This gives the protein CASSDGTSGGDEQYF.

This chain uses TRBV11-1 with TRBJ1-4; no reliable D call. CDR1 and CDR2 (germline): SGHAT, FQDESV (reference sequence). This CDR3 spans 15 amino acids. The germline V and J ends were trimmed by 2 bases and 3 bases, with 10 bases remaining between them. The DNA for the CDR3 is TGTGCCAGCAGCTTACGAGTGGGAGCTAATGAAAAACTGTTTTTT. Protein: CASSLRVGANEKLFF.